This is a list of T cell receptor beta chains from one sample in a study of T-cell memory formation after mild COVID-19. MiXCR, applied by TCRdb to the 5' RACE reads, yields one record per CDR3 protein. The table lists 110,000 or so distinct CDR3 sequences, about 20% of them singletons. Sequenced sample: PBMCs or a T cell subset sorted from them (not recorded which). The origin of the receptors is a young man who had mild COVID-19 (a few samples of this study predate the infection). Cell type and time point are not known. Both conserved end residues are part of each CDR3. D genes are given only for firm matches. Size values are once, few and many counts, or a class for expanded clones, and some rows have none.

clone_size	v_call	d_call	j_call	cdr3_aa	cdr3_nt
.	TRBV6-5	.	TRBJ2-3	CASSRYREETQYF	TGTGCCAGCAGCCGCTACAGGGAGGAGACGCAGTATTTT
few	TRBV6-2/TRBV6-3	TRBD1	TRBJ1-5	CASSRYRGISNQPQHF	TGTGCCAGCAGCAGGTACAGGGGTATTAGCAATCAGCCCCAGCATTTT
few	TRBV7-9	.	TRBJ2-5	CASSQAGYETQYF	TGTGCCAGCAGCCAAGCAGGGTACGAGACCCAGTACTTC
.	TRBV11-2	.	TRBJ2-2	CASSLFSGGLWELFF	TGTGCCAGCAGCTTATTCTCGGGGGGCCTCTGGGAGCTGTTTTTT
many	TRBV29-1	TRBD1	TRBJ1-1	CSVGTGITEAFF	TGCAGCGTTGGGACAGGGATCACTGAAGCTTTCTTT
.	TRBV4-3	.	TRBJ1-5	CASSQEWTDQPQHF	TGCGCCAGCAGCCAAGAGTGGACAGATCAGCCCCAGCATTTT
.	TRBV5-6	.	TRBJ1-2	CASSYGTAYYGYTF	TGTGCCAGCAGCTACGGGACGGCTTACTATGGCTACACCTTC
few	TRBV12-3/TRBV12-4	.	TRBJ2-5	CASSSDWSQETQYF	TGTGCCAGCAGCTCAGACTGGAGCCAAGAGACCCAGTACTTC
few	TRBV7-9	.	TRBJ1-1	CASSLITNTEAFF	TGTGCCAGCAGCTTAATCACCAACACTGAAGCTTTCTTT
.	TRBV25-1	.	TRBJ2-3	CASSELGADTQYF	TGTGCCAGCAGTGAACTCGGCGCAGATACGCAGTATTTT
.	TRBV9	.	TRBJ1-1	CASSGPLGGLNTEAFF	TGTGCCAGCAGCGGGCCCCTTGGGGGCTTGAACACTGAAGCTTTCTTT
once	TRBV5-1	.	TRBJ2-7	CASSLETGRFYEQYF	TGCGCCAGCAGCTTGGAGACAGGGAGGTTCTACGAGCAGTACTTC
once	TRBV15	.	TRBJ1-4	CATSTLRAGMGEKLFF	TGTGCCACCAGCACGCTTCGGGCGGGGATGGGTGAAAAACTGTTTTTT
few	TRBV4-3	.	TRBJ1-1	CASSQDRGLWSEAFF	TGCGCCAGCAGCCAAGACAGGGGCCTCTGGTCTGAAGCTTTCTTT
.	TRBV9	TRBD2	TRBJ2-5	CASSGTSGVQETQYF	TGTGCCAGCAGCGGGACTAGCGGGGTCCAAGAGACCCAGTACTTC